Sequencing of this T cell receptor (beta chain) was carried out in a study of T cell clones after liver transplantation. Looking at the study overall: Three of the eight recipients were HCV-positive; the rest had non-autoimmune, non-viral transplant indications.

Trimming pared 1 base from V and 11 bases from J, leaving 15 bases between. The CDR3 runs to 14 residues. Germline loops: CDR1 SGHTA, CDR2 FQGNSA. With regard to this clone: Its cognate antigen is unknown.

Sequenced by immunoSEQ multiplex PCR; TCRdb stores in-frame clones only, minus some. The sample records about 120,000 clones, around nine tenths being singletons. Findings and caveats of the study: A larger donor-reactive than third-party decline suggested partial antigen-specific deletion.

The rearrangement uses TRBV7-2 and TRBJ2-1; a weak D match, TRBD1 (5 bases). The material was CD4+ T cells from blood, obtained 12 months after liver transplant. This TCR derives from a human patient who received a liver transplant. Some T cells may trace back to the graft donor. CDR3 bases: TGTGCCAGCAGCTTAGTAAGGGAACAGGAGAAGCAGTTCTTC. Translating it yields CASSLVREQEKQFF.